The clone carrying this T cell receptor beta chain came up a few times. The antigen is not known. This entry is derived from a study of T cells in Graves' hyperthyroidism and ophthalmopathy. Study-level findings and limits: Most expanded thyroid clonotypes above 0.001 recurred in blood.

This CDR3 is built from 15 residues. Germline values: CDR1 MNHNS, CDR2 SASEGT. V was clipped by 1 base and J by 2 bases, with 9 bases between them. Researchers amplified the TCR beta CDR3 regions from RNA transcripts. HTBI primers were employed in a first-round RT-PCR of the TCR CDR3. MiXCR, run by TCRdb on the multiplex PCR reads, gives a single entry per CDR3 protein. This table has more than 500,000 distinct CDR3 sequences, approximately 15% appearing once. Together with thyroid ultrasound, orbital computed tomography, serum thyroxine and TRAb, clinical symptoms were used for diagnoses. This TCR derives from a woman aged 40 to 50 with Graves' ophthalmopathy. J is TRBJ1-3 and V is TRBV6-1; D gene unclear. The sample was blood. The CDR3 DNA follows: TGTGCCAGCAGTGAAGGAGGAGGAGCTGGAAACACCATATATTTT. This sequence encodes CASSEGGGAGNTIYF.